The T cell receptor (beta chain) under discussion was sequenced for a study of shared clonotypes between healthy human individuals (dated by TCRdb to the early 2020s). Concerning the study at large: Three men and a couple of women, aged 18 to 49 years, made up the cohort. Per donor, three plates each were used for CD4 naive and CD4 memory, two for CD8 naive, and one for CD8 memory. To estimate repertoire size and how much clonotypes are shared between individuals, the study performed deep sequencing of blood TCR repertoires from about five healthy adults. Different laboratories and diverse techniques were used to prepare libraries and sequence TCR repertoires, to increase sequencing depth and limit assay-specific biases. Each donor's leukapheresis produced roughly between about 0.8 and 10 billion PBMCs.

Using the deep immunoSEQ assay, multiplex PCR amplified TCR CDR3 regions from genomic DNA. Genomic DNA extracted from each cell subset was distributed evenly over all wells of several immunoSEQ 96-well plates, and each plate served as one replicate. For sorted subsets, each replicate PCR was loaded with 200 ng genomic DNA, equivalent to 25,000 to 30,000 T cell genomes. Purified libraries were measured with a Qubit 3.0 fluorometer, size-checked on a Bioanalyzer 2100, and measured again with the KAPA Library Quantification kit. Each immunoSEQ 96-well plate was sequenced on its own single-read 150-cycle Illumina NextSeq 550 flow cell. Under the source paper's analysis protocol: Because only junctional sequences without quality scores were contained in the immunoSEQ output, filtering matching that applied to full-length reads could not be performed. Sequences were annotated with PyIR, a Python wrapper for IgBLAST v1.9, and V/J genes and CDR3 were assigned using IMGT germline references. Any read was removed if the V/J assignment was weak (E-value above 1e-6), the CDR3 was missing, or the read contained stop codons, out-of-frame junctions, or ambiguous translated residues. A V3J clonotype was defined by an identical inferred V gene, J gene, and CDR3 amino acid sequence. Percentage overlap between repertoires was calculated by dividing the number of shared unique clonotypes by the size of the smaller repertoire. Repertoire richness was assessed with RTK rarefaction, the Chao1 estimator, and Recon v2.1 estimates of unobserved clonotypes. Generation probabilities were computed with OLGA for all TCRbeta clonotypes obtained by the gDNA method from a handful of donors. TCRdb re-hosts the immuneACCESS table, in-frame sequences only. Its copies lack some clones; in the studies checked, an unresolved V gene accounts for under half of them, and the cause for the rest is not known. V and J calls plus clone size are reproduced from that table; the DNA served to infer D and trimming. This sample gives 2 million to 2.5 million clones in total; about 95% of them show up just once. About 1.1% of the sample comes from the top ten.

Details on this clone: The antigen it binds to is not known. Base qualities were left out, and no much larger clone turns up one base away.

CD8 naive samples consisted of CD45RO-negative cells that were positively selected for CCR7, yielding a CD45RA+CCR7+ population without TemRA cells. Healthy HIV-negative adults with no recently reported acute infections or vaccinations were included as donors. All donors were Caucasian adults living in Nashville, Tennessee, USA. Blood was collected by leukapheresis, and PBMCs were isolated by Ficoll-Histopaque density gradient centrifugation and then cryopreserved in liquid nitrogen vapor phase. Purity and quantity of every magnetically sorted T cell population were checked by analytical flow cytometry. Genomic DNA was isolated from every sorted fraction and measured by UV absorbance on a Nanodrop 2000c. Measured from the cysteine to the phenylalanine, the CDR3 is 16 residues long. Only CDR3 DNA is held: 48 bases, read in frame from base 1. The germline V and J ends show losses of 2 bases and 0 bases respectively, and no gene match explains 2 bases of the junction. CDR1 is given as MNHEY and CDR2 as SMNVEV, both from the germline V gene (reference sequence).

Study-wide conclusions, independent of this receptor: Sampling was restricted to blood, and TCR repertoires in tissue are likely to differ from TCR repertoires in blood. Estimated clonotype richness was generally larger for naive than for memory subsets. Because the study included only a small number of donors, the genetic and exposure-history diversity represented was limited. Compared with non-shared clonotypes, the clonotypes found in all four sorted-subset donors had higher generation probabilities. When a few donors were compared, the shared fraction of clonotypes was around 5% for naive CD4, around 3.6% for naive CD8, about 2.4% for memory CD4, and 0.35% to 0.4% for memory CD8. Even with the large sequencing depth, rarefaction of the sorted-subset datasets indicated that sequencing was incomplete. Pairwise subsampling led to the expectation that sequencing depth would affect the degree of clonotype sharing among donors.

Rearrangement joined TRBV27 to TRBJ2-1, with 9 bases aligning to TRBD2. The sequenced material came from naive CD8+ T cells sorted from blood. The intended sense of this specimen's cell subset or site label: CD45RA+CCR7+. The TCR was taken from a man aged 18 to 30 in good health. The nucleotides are TGTGCCAGCAGTTTAATAGCGGGGGCCTCCTACAATGAGCAGTTCTTC. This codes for CASSLIAGASYNEQFF.